This TCR beta chain appears in the sequencing data of a study of T cells in Graves' hyperthyroidism and ophthalmopathy. With respect to this clonotype: Antigen specificity is unknown.

Amplification of TCR beta CDR3 regions was performed using RNA transcripts as template. HTBI primers drove first-round RT-PCR of the TCR CDR3. From the multiplex PCR reads, TCRdb called clonotypes with MiXCR, one entry per CDR3 protein. The sample holds hundreds of thousands of distinct CDR3 sequences, around 46% seen once. The CDR3 length is 14 residues. V lost 8 bases and J lost 3, with 14 bases in between. Per the germline V gene, CDR1 is LNHDA and CDR2 is SQIVND (reference sequence). Study-wide results and caveats: Separating ophthalmopathy from stable hyperthyroidism was achieved by a 13 V-J model.

The chain is built from TRBV19 and TRBJ1-5; no reliable D call. The source is a woman aged 18-29 years with Graves' hyperthyroidism. The sequenced material came from peripheral blood or thyroid tissue (not recorded which). CDR3 nucleotide sequence: TGTGCCAGTTCTAGTTGGGAACTCAATCAGCCCCAGCATTTT. Its translation: CASSSWELNQPQHF.